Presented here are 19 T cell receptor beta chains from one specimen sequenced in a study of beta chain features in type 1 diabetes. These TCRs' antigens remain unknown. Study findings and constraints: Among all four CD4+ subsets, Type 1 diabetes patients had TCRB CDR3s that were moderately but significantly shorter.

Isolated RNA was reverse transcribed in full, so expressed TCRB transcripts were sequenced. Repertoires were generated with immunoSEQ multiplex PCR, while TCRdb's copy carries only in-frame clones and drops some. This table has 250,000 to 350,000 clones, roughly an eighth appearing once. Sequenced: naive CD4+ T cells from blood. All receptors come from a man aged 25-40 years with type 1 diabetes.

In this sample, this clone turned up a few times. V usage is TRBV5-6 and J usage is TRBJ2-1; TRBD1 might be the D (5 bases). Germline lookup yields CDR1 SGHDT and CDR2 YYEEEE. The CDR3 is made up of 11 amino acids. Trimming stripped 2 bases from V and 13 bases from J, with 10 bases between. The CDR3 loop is CASSFTTEQFF. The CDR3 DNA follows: TGTGCCAGCAGCTTCACGACAGAACAGTTCTTC. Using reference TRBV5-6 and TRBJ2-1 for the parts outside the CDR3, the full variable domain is DAGVTQSPTHLIKTRGQQVTLRCSPKSGHDTVSWYQQALGQGPQFIFQYYEEEERQRGNFPDRFSGHQFPNYSSELNVNALLLGDSALYLCASSFTTEQFFGPGTRLTVL.

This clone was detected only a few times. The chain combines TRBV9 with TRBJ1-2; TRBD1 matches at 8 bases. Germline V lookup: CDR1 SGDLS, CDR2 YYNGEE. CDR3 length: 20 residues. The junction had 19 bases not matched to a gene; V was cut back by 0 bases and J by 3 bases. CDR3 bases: TGTGCCAGCAGCGTAGGCAGGACAGGGAGAGAGGGGACACCTCACTATGGCTACACCTTC. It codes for CASSVGRTGREGTPHYGYTF.

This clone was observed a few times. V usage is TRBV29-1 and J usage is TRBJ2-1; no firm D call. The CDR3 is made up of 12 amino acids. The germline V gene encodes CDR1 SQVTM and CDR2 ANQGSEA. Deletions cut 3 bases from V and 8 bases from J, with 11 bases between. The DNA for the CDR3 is TGCAGCGTTGATTCGCCCGGGTATGAGCAGTTCTTC. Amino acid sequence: CSVDSPGYEQFF.

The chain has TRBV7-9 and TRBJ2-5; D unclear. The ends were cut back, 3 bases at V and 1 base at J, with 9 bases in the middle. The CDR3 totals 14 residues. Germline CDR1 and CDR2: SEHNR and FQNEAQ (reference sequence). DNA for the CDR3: TGTGCCAGCAGCTTTCTGACAAGCCAAGAGACCCAGTACTTC. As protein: CASSFLTSQETQYF.

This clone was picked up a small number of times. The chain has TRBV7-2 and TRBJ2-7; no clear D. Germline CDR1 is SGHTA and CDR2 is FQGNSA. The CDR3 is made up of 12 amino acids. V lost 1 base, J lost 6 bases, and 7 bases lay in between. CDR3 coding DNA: TGTGCCAGCAGCTTAGTATGGGCCGAGCAGTACTTC. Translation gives CASSLVWAEQYF.

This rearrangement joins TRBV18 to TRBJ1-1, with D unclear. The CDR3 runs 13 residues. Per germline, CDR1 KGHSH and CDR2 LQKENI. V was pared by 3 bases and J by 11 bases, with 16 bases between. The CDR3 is CASSPAESSEAFF. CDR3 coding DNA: TGTGCCAGCTCACCCGCTGAATCGTCCGAGGCTTTCTTT.

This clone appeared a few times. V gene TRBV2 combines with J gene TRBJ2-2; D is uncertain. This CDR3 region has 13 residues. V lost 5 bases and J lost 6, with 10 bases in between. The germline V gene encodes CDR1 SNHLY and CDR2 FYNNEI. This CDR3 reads CASSPDIPGELFF. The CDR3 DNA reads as TGTGCCAGCAGTCCTGACATCCCCGGGGAGCTGTTTTTT.

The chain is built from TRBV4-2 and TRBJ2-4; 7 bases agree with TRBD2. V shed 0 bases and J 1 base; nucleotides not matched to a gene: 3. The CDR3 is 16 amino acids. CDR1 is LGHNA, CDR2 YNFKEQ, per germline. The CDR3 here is CASSQERGGAKNIQYF. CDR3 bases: TGTGCCAGCAGCCAAGAGCGCGGGGGTGCCAAAAACATTCAGTACTTC.

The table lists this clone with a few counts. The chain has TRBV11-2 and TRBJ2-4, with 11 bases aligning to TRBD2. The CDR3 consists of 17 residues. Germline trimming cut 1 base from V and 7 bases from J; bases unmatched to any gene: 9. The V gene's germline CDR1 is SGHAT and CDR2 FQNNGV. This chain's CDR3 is CASSLVATSGIANIQYF. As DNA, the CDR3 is TGTGCCAGCAGCTTAGTAGCGACTAGCGGGATAGCTAACATTCAGTACTTC.

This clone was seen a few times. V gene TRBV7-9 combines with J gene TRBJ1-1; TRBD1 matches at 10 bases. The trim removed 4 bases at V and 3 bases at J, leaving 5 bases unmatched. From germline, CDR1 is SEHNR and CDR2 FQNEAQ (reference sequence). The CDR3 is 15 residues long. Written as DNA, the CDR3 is TGTGCCAGCAGCTGGGACAGGGGTCGTGACACTGAAGCTTTCTTT. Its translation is CASSWDRGRDTEAFF. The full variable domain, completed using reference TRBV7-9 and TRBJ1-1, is DTGVSQNPRHKITKRGQNVTFRCDPISEHNRLYWYRQTLGQGPEFLTYFQNEAQLEKSRLLSDRFSAERPKGSFSTLEIQRTEQGDSAMYLCASSWDRGRDTEAFFGQGTRLTVV.

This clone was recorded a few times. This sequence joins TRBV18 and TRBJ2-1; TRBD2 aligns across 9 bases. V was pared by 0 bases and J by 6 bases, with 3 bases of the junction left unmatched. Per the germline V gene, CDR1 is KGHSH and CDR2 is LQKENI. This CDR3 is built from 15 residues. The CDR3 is CASSPPSGSSNEQFF. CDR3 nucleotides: TGTGCCAGCTCACCACCTAGCGGGAGTTCCAATGAGCAGTTCTTC.

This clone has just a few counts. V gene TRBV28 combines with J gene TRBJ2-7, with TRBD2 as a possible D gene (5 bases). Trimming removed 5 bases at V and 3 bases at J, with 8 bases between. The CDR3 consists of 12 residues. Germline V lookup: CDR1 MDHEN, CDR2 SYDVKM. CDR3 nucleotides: TGTGCCAGCAGTACCGGAGGCTACGAGCAGTACTTC. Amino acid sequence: CASSTGGYEQYF.

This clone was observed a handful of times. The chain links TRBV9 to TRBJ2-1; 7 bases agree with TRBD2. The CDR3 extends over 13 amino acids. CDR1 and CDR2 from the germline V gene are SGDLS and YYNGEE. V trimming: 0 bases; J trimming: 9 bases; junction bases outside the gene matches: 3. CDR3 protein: CASSVAGGSEQFF. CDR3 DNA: TGTGCCAGCAGCGTAGCCGGGGGGAGTGAGCAGTTCTTC. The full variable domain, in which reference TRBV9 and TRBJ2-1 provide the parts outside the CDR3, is DSGVTQTPKHLITATGQRVTLRCSPRSGDLSVYWYQQSLDQGLQFLIQYYNGEERAKGNILERFSAQQFPDLHSELNLSSLELGDSALYFCASSVAGGSEQFFGPGTRLTVL.

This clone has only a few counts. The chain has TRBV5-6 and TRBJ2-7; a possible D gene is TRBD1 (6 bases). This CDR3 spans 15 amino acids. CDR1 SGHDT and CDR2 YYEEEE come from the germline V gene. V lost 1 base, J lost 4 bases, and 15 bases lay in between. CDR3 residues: CASSLYHRDGYEQYF. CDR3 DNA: TGTGCCAGCAGCTTGTACCACAGGGACGGGTACGAGCAGTACTTC.

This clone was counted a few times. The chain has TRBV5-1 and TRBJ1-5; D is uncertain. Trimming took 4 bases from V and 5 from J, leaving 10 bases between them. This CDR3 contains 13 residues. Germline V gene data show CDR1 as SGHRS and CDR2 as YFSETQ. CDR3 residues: CASSLGRDQPQHF. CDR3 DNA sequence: TGCGCCAGCAGCCTAGGCCGGGATCAGCCCCAGCATTTT. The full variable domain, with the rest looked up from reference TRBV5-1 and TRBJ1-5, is KAGVTQTPRYLIKTRGQQVTLSCSPISGHRSVSWYQQTPGQGLQFLFEYFSETQRNKGNFPGRFSGRQFSNSRSEMNVSTLELGDSALYLCASSLGRDQPQHFGDGTRLSIL.

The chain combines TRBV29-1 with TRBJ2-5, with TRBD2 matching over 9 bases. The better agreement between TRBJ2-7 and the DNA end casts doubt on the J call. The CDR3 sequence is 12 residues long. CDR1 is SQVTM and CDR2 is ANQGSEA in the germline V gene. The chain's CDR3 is CSAAGGPYEQYF. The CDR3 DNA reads TGCAGCGCAGCGGGAGGACCCTACGAGCAGTACTTC.

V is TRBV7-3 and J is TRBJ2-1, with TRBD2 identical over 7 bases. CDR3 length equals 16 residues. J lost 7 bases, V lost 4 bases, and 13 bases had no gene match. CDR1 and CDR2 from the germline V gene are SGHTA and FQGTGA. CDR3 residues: CASSSRAGAGFNEQFF. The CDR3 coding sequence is TGTGCCAGCAGCTCGAGGGCGGGAGCAGGATTTAATGAGCAGTTCTTC.

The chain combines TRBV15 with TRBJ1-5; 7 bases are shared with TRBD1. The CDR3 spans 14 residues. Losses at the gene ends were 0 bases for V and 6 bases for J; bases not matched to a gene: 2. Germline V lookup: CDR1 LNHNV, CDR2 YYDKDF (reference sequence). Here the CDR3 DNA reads TGTGCCACCAGCAGAGACAGGGGGAGTCAGCCCCAGCATTTT. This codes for CATSRDRGSQPQHF.

The CDR3 nucleotides are TGTGCCAGCAGCCCTAGGTCAGGGTATCAGCCCCAGCATTTT. It specifies CASSPRSGYQPQHF. The chain employs TRBV11-2 and TRBJ1-5, with a weak D call TRBD1 (5 bases). V lost 5 bases, J lost 5 bases, and 13 bases lay in between. CDR1 and CDR2 (germline): SGHAT, FQNNGV. CDR3 size: 14 residues.